This T cell receptor beta chain was profiled in a study of blood T cell repertoires in COVID-19 (dated by TCRdb to about 2020). Describing the broader study: Samples from collaborators originated in the United States, Italy and Spain and spanned both the acute and convalescent phases of COVID-19. Where HLA class I and class II types were available, the types were taken from metadata supplied by the sample provider, not from assay-based typing. The material from the prospective study consisted of cDNA or gDNA derived from T cells, B-cell-depleted T cells, or PBMCs. Samples were obtained from the ongoing ImmuneRACE study (first 160 participants) and from roughly 1,300 subjects provided by 6 global collaborators. The repertoires were released in a freely available public database intended as a resource for research on the immune response to SARS-CoV-2. Deeply sampled blood TCRbeta repertoires from subjects exposed to, actively infected with, or recovered from COVID-19 were included in the dataset. A de-identified subject ID, COVID-19 status, age in years and sex were almost always included in the sample metadata. Study-level results and caveats: The quantity of clinical and demographic metadata differed by source and by participant and was supplied without curation.

Another Seattle source contributed samples from volunteer blood donors who had recovered from COVID-19. Collaborating institutions collected whole blood in K2EDTA tubes following their own protocols. For TCRbeta analysis, collaborator samples were shipped as frozen whole blood, as isolated PBMCs, or as DNA extracted from either sample type. Turning to this clone: Its antigen is not yet known. Qualities for individual bases were not recorded, and no much larger clone is one base off.

The immunoSEQ Assay, a bias-controlled multiplex PCR, was used to amplify TCRbeta CDR3 regions from genomic DNA. The published analysis was carried out like this. The number of nucleated cells in each sample was estimated by amplification of reference gene primers within the assay. To quantify the absolute abundance of each unique TCRbeta CDR3 rearrangement, sequence reads were collapsed and filtered. For each sample, productive Simpson clonality was calculated by taking the square root of Simpson's diversity index across productive rearrangements. This is the immuneACCESS table as TCRdb keeps it, with only in-frame sequences that have V and J called. A part of the clones is gone; compared with another copy, unresolved V genes explain less than half, and the rest is unexplained. Clone size and V and J calls were adopted from that table, with D and trimming inferred from the DNA. The sample table holds approximately 240,000 clones, of which 80% to 90% were seen once. The top ten constitute approximately 5.1% of the sample.

The sequence derives from a woman in her fifties or sixties who had recovered from COVID-19. The sample was peripheral blood.

The nucleotide sequence is given as TGTGCCACCGCTATTACCGGGACAGCAAATTCACCCCTCCACTTT. The resulting protein is CATAITGTANSPLHF. The chain was built from TRBV27 and TRBJ1-6; 7 bases in the middle match TRBD1. CDR1 and CDR2 are drawn from the germline V gene (reference sequence): MNHEY, SMNVEV. Trimming removed 10 bases from V and 7 bases from J; the gene matches leave 13 bases unexplained. Spanning cysteine to phenylalanine, the CDR3 consists of 15 amino acids. The kept DNA is CDR3 alone, 45 bases in frame from the first base.